The 18 T cell receptor beta chains listed next were all sequenced from one sample in a study of T cells in Graves' hyperthyroidism and ophthalmopathy. Amplification of TCR beta CDR3 regions used RNA as the template. Using the HTBI primer set, a first-round RT-PCR was run on the TCR CDR3. A single record per CDR3 protein comes from TCRdb applying MiXCR to the multiplex PCR reads. The profile shows hundreds of thousands of distinct CDR3 sequences, 35% to 55% of them singletons. The sequencing input was peripheral blood or thyroid tissue (not recorded which). These receptors were taken from a woman in her late teens or twenties with Graves' hyperthyroidism.

Of note for this clonotype: Relative to the germline gene, one junction end is altered; a read error may explain this. This chain joins TRBV25-1 and TRBJ1-3; D not resolved. Germline-derived CDR1 and CDR2 are MGHDK and SYGVNS. The CDR3 is 11 amino acids. CDR3 DNA: TGTACCAGGTTGACTGGAAACACCATATATTTT. Amino acid sequence: CTRLTGNTIYF.

The chain combines TRBV15 with TRBJ2-2; 7 bases line up with TRBD2. The CDR3 runs to 16 residues. V lost 7 bases, J lost 4 bases, and 12 bases stayed unmatched. Germline lookup yields CDR1 LNHNV and CDR2 YYDKDF (reference sequence). In nucleotides, the CDR3 is TGTGCCACCAAGTTCGGTGGGAGGGCCCCCACCGGGGAGCTGTTTTTT. Its translation: CATKFGGRAPTGELFF. Looking up the rest from reference TRBV15 and TRBJ2-2 gives the full variable domain: DAMVIQNPRYQVTQFGKPVTLSCSQTLNHNVMYWYQQKSSQAPKLLFHYYDKDFNNEADTPDNFQSRRPNTSFCFLDIRSPGLGDTAMYLCATKFGGRAPTGELFFGEGSRLTVL.

The rearrangement links TRBV24-1 to TRBJ2-7; TRBD1 agrees at 10 bases. J lost 3 bases, V lost 3 bases, and 7 bases had no gene match. This CDR3 comprises 16 residues. CDR1 and CDR2 (germline): KGHDR, SFDVKD. DNA of the CDR3: TGTGCCACCAGTGATACCGGGACAGGGGTTAACTACGAGCAGTACTTC. Protein sequence: CATSDTGTGVNYEQYF.

This clonotype was seen a few times. The chain employs TRBV7-9 and TRBJ1-3, with unresolved D. The CDR3 is 15 residues long. CDR1 and CDR2 (germline): SEHNR, FQNEAQ (reference sequence). V was cut by 5 bases and J by 2 bases, with 13 bases left in between. The CDR3, as DNA: TGTGCCAGCAGCGATCTCGTTGTAGCTGGAAACACCATATATTTT. It codes for CASSDLVVAGNTIYF.

This clonotype was seen repeatedly, ten times or more. As DNA, the CDR3 is TGTGCCAGCAGTGAAGAAGGGGGCATTTATGGCTACACCTTC. Translated, it gives CASSEEGGIYGYTF. V is TRBV2 and J is TRBJ1-2, with 7 bases matching TRBD1. The trim removed 1 base at V and 5 bases at J, leaving 4 bases unmatched. Looked up from germline, CDR1 is SNHLY and CDR2 is FYNNEI. The length of the CDR3 is 14 residues.

In its sample, this clonotype was seen a few times. This chain uses TRBV5-1 with TRBJ2-5; 14 nucleotides agree with TRBD2. Losses at the gene ends were 3 bases for V and 2 bases for J; bases not matched to a gene: 6. This CDR3 has 17 amino acids. Germline-derived CDR1 and CDR2 are SGHRS and YFSETQ. The chain's CDR3 is CASSSGLAGGSQETQYF. For the CDR3, the DNA is TGCGCCAGCAGCTCCGGACTAGCGGGAGGTTCACAAGAGACCCAGTACTTC.

The V gene is TRBV9, the J gene TRBJ2-2, with D maybe TRBD2 (5 bases). Germline loops: CDR1 SGDLS, CDR2 YYNGEE. The CDR3 covers 16 residues. V was trimmed by 1 base and J by 0 bases, leaving 10 bases between them. Here the CDR3 DNA reads TGTGCCAGCAGCGTAACGGGGAGTGCGAACACCGGGGAGCTGTTTTTT. Residues: CASSVTGSANTGELFF.

Worth noting for this clonotype: A much larger clone differs by one base, so this may be a read error. The V and J genes are TRBV7-2 and TRBJ1-1, with D unclear. The germline V gene encodes CDR1 SGHTA and CDR2 FQGNSA. The CDR3 is 14 residues long. Trimming pared 7 bases from V and 3 bases from J, leaving 15 bases between. CDR3 DNA sequence: TGTGCCAGCACGAAGGACGGAACCCACACTGAAGCTTTCTTT. Translation gives CASTKDGTHTEAFF.

This clonotype showed up many times. The chain combines TRBV6-5 with TRBJ1-1, with 7 bases lining up with TRBD1. J gave up 11 bases and V 6 bases, and 15 bases lay outside the gene matches. This CDR3 spans 14 amino acids. Germline CDR1 is MNHEY and CDR2 is SVGAGI. CDR3 residues: CASRPGTASLEAFF. The CDR3 region has the DNA TGTGCCAGCAGACCCGGGACAGCCTCATTGGAGGCTTTCTTT.

The V and J genes are TRBV7-2 and TRBJ1-1; no definite D call. The CDR3 length is 12 residues. Germline lookup yields CDR1 SGHTA and CDR2 FQGNSA. V lost 5 bases and J lost 8, with 12 bases in between. CDR3 in amino acids: CASSPNRGEAFF. Written as DNA, the CDR3 is TGTGCCAGCAGCCCCAACAGAGGAGAAGCTTTCTTT.

The chain carries TRBV13 and TRBJ1-1; 7 bases line up with TRBD1. The CDR3 is 13 amino acids. Germline lookup yields CDR1 PRHDT and CDR2 FYEKMQ (reference sequence). The V gene end was trimmed by 1 base and the J gene end by 7 bases; junction bases not matched to a gene: 3. CDR3 in DNA: TGTGCCAGCAGCTTAGAGGGGACAGTTGAAGCTTTCTTT. Protein: CASSLEGTVEAFF. The full variable domain, in which reference TRBV13 and TRBJ1-1 provide the parts outside the CDR3, is AAGVIQSPRHLIKEKRETATLKCYPIPRHDTVYWYQQGPGQDPQFLISFYEKMQSDKGSIPDRFSAQQFSDYHSELNMSSLELGDSALYFCASSLEGTVEAFFGQGTRLTVV.

The gene calls are TRBV12-3 or TRBV12-4 and TRBJ1-5; D remains unclear. There are 13 residues in the CDR3. V shed 4 bases and J shed 7 bases, with 11 bases lying between them. The CDR3 loop reads CASSYEVDQPQHF. The CDR3 DNA is TGTGCCAGCAGTTACGAGGTCGACCAGCCCCAGCATTTT.

Remarks on this clonotype: Just one base apart from a much larger clone, this may be a read error. This chain links TRBV19 with TRBJ1-2; D is unclear. The CDR3 length is 13 residues. V lost 7 bases, J lost 6 bases, and 15 bases lay in between. CDR1 and CDR2 (germline): LNHDA, SQIVND (reference sequence). CDR3 sequence: CASNKGRTDGYTF. CDR3 nucleotides: TGTGCCAGTAATAAAGGACGGACCGATGGCTACACCTTC.

V usage is TRBV5-1 and J usage is TRBJ2-5; 9 bases fit TRBD2. V was clipped by 4 bases and J by 7 bases; unmatched bases: 5. Looked up from germline, CDR1 is SGHRS and CDR2 is YFSETQ. CDR3 length: 13 residues. CDR3 DNA sequence: TGCGCCAGCAGCACGACTAGCGGCCGGACCCAGTACTTC. Residues: CASSTTSGRTQYF.

This sequence joins TRBV10-3 and TRBJ2-7; no clear D. Germline CDR1 and CDR2: ENHRY and SYGVKD. Trimming shortened V by 10 bases and J by 4 bases, and 17 bases separated the two germline ends. The CDR3 loop spans 13 amino acids. The CDR3 region has the DNA TGTGCCAGCAGCGACTTACCGGCGTACGAGCAGTACTTC. Its protein is CASSDLPAYEQYF.

This clonotype was seen more than once but under ten times. V usage is TRBV2 and J usage is TRBJ1-5, with no clear D. Germline V gives CDR1 SNHLY, CDR2 FYNNEI. This CDR3 is built from 14 residues. Trimming removed 3 bases at V and 2 bases at J, with 8 bases between. CDR3 sequence reads: CASSDVGRNQPQHF. The CDR3 nucleotides read TGTGCCAGCAGTGATGTGGGCCGCAATCAGCCCCAGCATTTT.

The CDR3 loop reads CASSPKTRDPGEGKLFF. The CDR3 DNA is TGTGCCAGCAGCCCTAAAACCCGGGACCCAGGAGAGGGAAAACTGTTTTTT. The chain recombines TRBV11-2 with TRBJ1-4; a weak D match, TRBD1 (5 bases). Germline V gene sequence: CDR1 SGHAT, CDR2 FQNNGV. This CDR3 comprises 17 residues. The germline V and J ends were trimmed by 5 bases and 10 bases, with 26 bases remaining between them.

In this sample, this clonotype turned up many times. V usage is TRBV2 and J usage is TRBJ1-6; possibly TRBD1 for D (5 bases). The CDR3 extends over 13 amino acids. Trimming took 8 bases from V and 2 from J, leaving 7 bases between them. Germline assignment: CDR1 SNHLY and CDR2 FYNNEI. The CDR3 DNA reads as TGTGCCAGCGGGGCTGCCTATAATTCACCCCTCCACTTT. Translating it yields CASGAAYNSPLHF.